This TCR beta chain was sequenced for a study of CD8 T cells in Susac syndrome. It was with random hexamers that 0.5 to 1 ug RNA was reverse transcribed. Amplification of TCR beta CDR3 spanned 54 Vbeta and 13 Jbeta via immunoSEQ multiplex PCR. TCRdb independently ran MiXCR on the immunoSEQ multiplex PCR reads; one entry per CDR3 protein. The table records about 150,000 distinct CDR3 sequences, 95% to 96% of them present only once. TCR beta was sequenced from blood CD8+ and CD4+ T cells. The CD8+ and CD4+ T cells were isolated magnetically using a negative isolation approach, whereas the TEMRA cells were enriched by FACS. The V end lost 3 bases, the J end lost 9 bases, and 12 bases lay between the germline ends. CDR3 length: 13 residues.

What was sequenced was CD8+ T cells from PBMCs. The chain has TRBV12-3 or TRBV12-4 and TRBJ2-1, with D possibly being TRBD2 (5 bases). This clonotype was obtained from a human donor with multiple sclerosis. The CDR3 spells CASSFPGLVEQFF. For the CDR3, the DNA is TGTGCCAGCAGTTTTCCGGGGTTGGTTGAGCAGTTCTTC.